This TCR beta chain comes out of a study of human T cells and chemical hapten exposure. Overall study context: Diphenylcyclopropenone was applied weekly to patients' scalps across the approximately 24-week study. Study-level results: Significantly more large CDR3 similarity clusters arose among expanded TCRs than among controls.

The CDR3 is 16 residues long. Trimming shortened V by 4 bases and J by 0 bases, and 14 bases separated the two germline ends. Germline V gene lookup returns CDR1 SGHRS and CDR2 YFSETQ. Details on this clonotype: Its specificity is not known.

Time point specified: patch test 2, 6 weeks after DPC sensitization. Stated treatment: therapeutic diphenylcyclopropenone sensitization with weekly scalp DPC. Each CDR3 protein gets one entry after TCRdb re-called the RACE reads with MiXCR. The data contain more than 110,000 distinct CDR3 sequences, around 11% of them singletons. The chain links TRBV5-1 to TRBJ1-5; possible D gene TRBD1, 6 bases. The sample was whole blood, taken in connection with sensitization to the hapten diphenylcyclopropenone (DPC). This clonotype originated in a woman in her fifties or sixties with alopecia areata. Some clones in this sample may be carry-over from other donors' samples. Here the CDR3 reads CASSPEAGASNQPQHF. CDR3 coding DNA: TGCGCCAGCAGCCCGGAGGCAGGGGCTAGCAATCAGCCCCAGCATTTT.